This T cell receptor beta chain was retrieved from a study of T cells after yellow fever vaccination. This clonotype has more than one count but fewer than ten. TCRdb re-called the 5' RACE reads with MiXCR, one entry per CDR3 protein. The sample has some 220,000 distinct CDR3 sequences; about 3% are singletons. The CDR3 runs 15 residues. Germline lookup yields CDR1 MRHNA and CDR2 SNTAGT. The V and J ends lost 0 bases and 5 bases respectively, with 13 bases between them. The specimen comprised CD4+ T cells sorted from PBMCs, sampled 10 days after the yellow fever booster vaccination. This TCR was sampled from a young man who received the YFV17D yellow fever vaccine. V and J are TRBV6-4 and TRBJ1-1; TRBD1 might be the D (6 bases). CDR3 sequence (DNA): TGTGCCAGCAGTGACTCGACTGGGGGGCGGACTGAAGCTTTCTTT. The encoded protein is CASSDSTGGRTEAFF.